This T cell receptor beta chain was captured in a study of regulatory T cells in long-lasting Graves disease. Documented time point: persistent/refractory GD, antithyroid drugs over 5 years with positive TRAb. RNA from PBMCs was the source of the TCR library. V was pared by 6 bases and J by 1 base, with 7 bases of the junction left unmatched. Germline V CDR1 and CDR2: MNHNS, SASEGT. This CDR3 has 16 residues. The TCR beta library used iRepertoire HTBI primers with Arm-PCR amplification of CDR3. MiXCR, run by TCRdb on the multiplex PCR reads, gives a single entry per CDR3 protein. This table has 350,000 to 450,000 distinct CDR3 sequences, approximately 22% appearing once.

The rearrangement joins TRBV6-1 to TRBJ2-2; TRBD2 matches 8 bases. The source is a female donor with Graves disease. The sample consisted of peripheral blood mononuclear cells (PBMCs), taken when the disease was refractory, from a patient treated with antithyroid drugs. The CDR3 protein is CASSPGGGLNTGELFF. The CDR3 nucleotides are TGTGCCAGCAGCCCTGGCGGGGGGCTGAACACCGGGGAGCTGTTTTTT.